These T cell receptor beta chains were read from a single sample in a study of blood T cell repertoires in COVID-19. Here immunoSEQ multiplex PCR was the method, and the copy in TCRdb shows in-frame clones only, minus some. The sample yields some 77,000 clones, roughly 81% seen once. Sequenced sample: peripheral blood. The receptors here all came from a woman aged 70-85 years with acute or convalescent COVID-19. CDR3s include the opening cysteine and the closing phenylalanine or tryptophan. D genes are given only for firm matches. The size field is filled for only some rows; it gives once, few, many or a size class.

V gene	clone size	J gene	D gene	CDR3 DNA	CDR3 protein
TRBV6-4	.	TRBJ1-2	TRBD1	TGTGCCAGCAGGCCCGGACAGGGAGGTGGCTACACCTTC	CASRPGQGGGYTF
TRBV9	.	TRBJ1-4	TRBD1	TGTGCCAGCAGCATGAGGACAGGGGGTTTCGAAAAACTGTTTTTT	CASSMRTGGFEKLFF
TRBV7-9	.	TRBJ2-3	.	TGTGCCAGCAGCCTCCGGAGGGCCGGAGATACGCAGTATTTT	CASSLRRAGDTQYF
TRBV28	.	TRBJ2-5	.	TGTGCCAGCAGTTTCCTCCCCGGGACCCAGTACTTC	CASSFLPGTQYF
TRBV28	.	TRBJ2-2	TRBD2	TGTGCCAGCAGCCGATGGACTAGCGGGAGGAGAACGAACACCGGGGAGCTGTTTTTT	CASSRWTSGRRTNTGELFF
TRBV27	.	TRBJ1-1	TRBD1	TGTGCCAGCAGTTACCGACAGGGGGTGAGTGAAGCTTTCTTT	CASSYRQGVSEAFF
TRBV5-1	.	TRBJ2-5	.	TGCGCCAGCAGCTTGGGAAAGGGGCTCCACCAAGAGACCCAGTACTTC	CASSLGKGLHQETQYF
TRBV7-9	.	TRBJ2-3	.	TGTGCCTCCTCGGGGGGCGGAGATACGCAGTATTTT	CASSGGGDTQYF
TRBV3-1/TRBV3-2	once	TRBJ2-7	.	TGTGCCAGCAGCCACGCGACAGTCTCCTACGAGCAGTACTTC	CASSHATVSYEQYF
TRBV4-2	.	TRBJ2-4	TRBD2	TGTGCCAGCAGCCAAGACCTACTGGGGGGGAGAGGTGGAAACATTCAGTACTTC	CASSQDLLGGRGGNIQYF
TRBV19	.	TRBJ1-2	.	TGTGCCAGTGGGCAAGACAGAAACTATGGCTACACCTTC	CASGQDRNYGYTF
TRBV12-3/TRBV12-4	.	TRBJ1-1	.	TGTGCCAGCAATAGACAGATAAACACTGAAGCTTTCTTT	CASNRQINTEAFF
TRBV7-9	.	TRBJ2-7	TRBD2	TGTGCCAGCAGCTTAGGGGGCGGGAGTAAAAACGAGCAGTACTTC	CASSLGGGSKNEQYF
TRBV19	.	TRBJ1-1	.	TGTGCCAGTAGACAGAACACTGAAGCTTTCTTT	CASRQNTEAFF
TRBV30	once	TRBJ1-2	.	TGTGCCTGGACACGGACAGCTACGGGCTACACCTTC	CAWTRTATGYTF
TRBV5-6	.	TRBJ2-6	.	TGTGCCAGCAGCTTGATCAACTCTGGGGCCAACGTCCTGACTTTC	CASSLINSGANVLTF
TRBV5-1	few	TRBJ1-5	TRBD1	TGCGCCAGCAGCCCAGGGACAGGTAGCAATCAGCCCCAGCATTTT	CASSPGTGSNQPQHF
TRBV9	.	TRBJ2-3	TRBD2	TGTGCCAGCAGCTCCCGAGGTAGCGGGATGAGCACAGATACGCAGTATTTT	CASSSRGSGMSTDTQYF
TRBV9	few	TRBJ2-1	TRBD2	TGTGCCAGCAGCCCCTCGCTCGGACTAGCGGGAAATGAGCAGTTCTTC	CASSPSLGLAGNEQFF
TRBV3-1/TRBV3-2	.	TRBJ1-2	TRBD1	TGTGCCAGCAGCCCCGCCCGGACAGGGGGTAACTATGGCTACACCTTC	CASSPARTGGNYGYTF
TRBV19	.	TRBJ2-7	TRBD1	TGTGCCAGTAGAGGGACAGGGGCGTCGGGGGAGCAGTACTTC	CASRGTGASGEQYF
TRBV4-1	.	TRBJ1-3	TRBD1	TGCGCCAGCAGCCAAGGACAGGGCGGAAACACCATATATTTT	CASSQGQGGNTIYF